The entry below gives a single T cell receptor beta chain sequence along with its context. The data are from a study of control samples from healthy donors and cancer patients. The table came from immunoSEQ multiplex PCR; TCRdb's copy has only in-frame clones and leaves some out. The sample yields about 140,000 clones, around 90% seen once. Germline CDR1 SGHDT, CDR2 YYEEEE. The CDR3 consists of 18 residues. With 1 base clipped from V and 1 base from J, the junction kept 10 bases outside the gene matches. The clonotype comes from a man younger than 35 in good health. The chain links TRBV5-6 to TRBJ2-3, with TRBD2 matching 9 bases. The sequencing input was blood. The chain's CDR3 is CASSLRLAGTFGTDTQYF. The CDR3 region has the DNA TGTGCCAGCAGCTTGAGGCTAGCGGGGACCTTCGGCACAGATACGCAGTATTTT.